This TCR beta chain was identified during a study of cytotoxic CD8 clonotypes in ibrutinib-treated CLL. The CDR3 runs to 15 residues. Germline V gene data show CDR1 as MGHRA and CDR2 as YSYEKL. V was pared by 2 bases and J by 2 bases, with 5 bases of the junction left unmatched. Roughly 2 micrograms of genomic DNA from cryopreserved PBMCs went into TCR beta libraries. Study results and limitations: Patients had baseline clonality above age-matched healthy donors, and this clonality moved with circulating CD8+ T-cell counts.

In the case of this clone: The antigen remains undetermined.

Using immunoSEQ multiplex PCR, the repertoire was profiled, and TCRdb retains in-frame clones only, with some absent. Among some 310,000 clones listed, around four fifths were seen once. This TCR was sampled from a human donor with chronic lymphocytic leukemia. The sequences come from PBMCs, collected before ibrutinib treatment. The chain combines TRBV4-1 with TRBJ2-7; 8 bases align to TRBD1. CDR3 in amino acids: CASSQSAGQAYEQYF. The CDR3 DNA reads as TGCGCCAGCAGCCAATCGGCGGGACAGGCCTACGAGCAGTACTTC.